Following are 18 T cell receptor beta chains from one sample sequenced in a study of cytomegalovirus exposure and HLA in healthy donors. The PCR ran on 60 Vbeta and 13 Jbeta primers. Clones were read by immunoSEQ multiplex PCR, and TCRdb kept only the in-frame ones, dropping some. Among around 170,000 clones listed, roughly 82% were seen once. Sequencing was carried out using PBMCs. Receptor source: a man aged 35 to 55 in good health and CMV-seronegative.

The chain recombines TRBV9 with TRBJ2-7; 8 positions agree with TRBD1. The CDR3 extends over 13 amino acids. The V gene end was trimmed by 3 bases and the J gene end by 2 bases; junction bases not matched to a gene: 1. CDR1 SGDLS and CDR2 YYNGEE come from the germline V gene. The CDR3 DNA is TGTGCCAGCAGCGCGGACAGGGCCTACGAGCAGTACTTC. Protein: CASSADRAYEQYF.

V usage is TRBV6-5 and J usage is TRBJ2-7, with TRBD2 matching over 11 bases. CDR1 is MNHEY, CDR2 SVGAGI, per germline. The CDR3 has 14 amino acids. V trimming: 4 bases; J trimming: 4 bases; junction bases outside the gene matches: 3. CDR3 coding DNA: TGTGCCAGCAGTTGGCGACTAGCGGGATACGAGCAGTACTTC. Translation gives CASSWRLAGYEQYF.

This chain links TRBV11-3 with TRBJ2-5; 8 positions match TRBD1. Trimming took 1 base from V and 4 from J; bases not matched to a gene: 11. Germline assignment: CDR1 SGHNT and CDR2 YENEEA. The length of the CDR3 is 17 residues. The CDR3 spells CASSLVAGTGSGETQYF. DNA for the CDR3: TGTGCCAGCAGCTTAGTAGCCGGGACAGGCTCCGGAGAGACCCAGTACTTC.

V is TRBV25-1 and J is TRBJ1-1; a possible D gene is TRBD1 (6 bases). Trimming took off 8 bases at V and 3 bases at J, with 16 bases between the two ends. Per the germline V gene, CDR1 is MGHDK and CDR2 is SYGVNS. The length of the CDR3 is 14 residues. CDR3 sequence (DNA): TGTGCCAGCCTGGCAGGGGTTTCACACACTGAAGCTTTCTTT. This encodes CASLAGVSHTEAFF.

The J gene is TRBJ2-7, the V gene TRBV5-1; 9 bases fit TRBD1. Germline V CDR1 and CDR2: SGHRS, YFSETQ. The V and J ends lost 4 bases and 3 bases, in that order; junction bases with no gene match: 8. The CDR3 loop spans 15 amino acids. CDR3 DNA: TGCGCCAGCAGCCCTATTCCGGGACAGGGCTACGAGCAGTACTTC. Its protein is CASSPIPGQGYEQYF.

The CDR3 DNA reads TGTGCCACCAGCATGAGCGGACAGGGTAATCAGCCCCAGCATTTT. It yields the protein CATSMSGQGNQPQHF. The chain has TRBV15 and TRBJ1-5; the match to TRBD1 covers 8 bases. The CDR3 length is 15 residues. J lost 4 bases, V lost 4 bases, and 6 bases had no gene match. Germline V gene sequence: CDR1 LNHNV, CDR2 YYDKDF (reference sequence).

The DNA of the CDR3 is TGTGCCAGCAGCTTGGAGCACAGGGGGTCTGGTGGCTACACCTTC. Encoded protein: CASSLEHRGSGGYTF. The rearrangement uses TRBV5-8 and TRBJ1-2, with 8 bases that match TRBD1. V shed 0 bases and J 7 bases; nucleotides not matched to a gene: 8. Per germline, CDR1 SGHTS and CDR2 YDEGEE. This CDR3 spans 15 amino acids.

The chain uses TRBV2 and TRBJ2-1; 9 bases fit TRBD1. Germline V lookup: CDR1 SNHLY, CDR2 FYNNEI. V shed 6 bases, J shed 7 bases, and the junction held 10 bases outside the gene matches. There are 15 residues in the CDR3. The CDR3 is CASSPDRGKWNEQFF. CDR3 DNA sequence: TGTGCCAGCAGCCCCGACAGGGGGAAGTGGAATGAGCAGTTCTTC.

V is TRBV21-1 and J is TRBJ2-1; the DNA was not used to check the table's D call, TRBD2. TRBV21-1 is tagged as a pseudogene. The CDR3 runs 22 residues. The CDR3 here is CASSGTKLLAGGLNLYLNEQFF. The CDR3 nucleotides read TGTGCCAGCAGCGGGACCAAACTCCTAGCGGGGGGGCTCAATCTATACCTCAATGAGCAGTTCTTC.

This chain joins TRBV7-6 and TRBJ2-1; 7 bases are shared with TRBD2. Trimming at V came to 5 bases and at J to 6 bases, leaving 10 bases not matched to a gene. Germline loops: CDR1 SGHVS, CDR2 FNYEAQ. There are 15 residues in the CDR3. CDR3 sequence: CASSPVGREGNEQFF. CDR3 DNA sequence: TGTGCCAGCAGCCCCGTGGGCAGGGAGGGCAATGAGCAGTTCTTC.

The chain uses TRBV6-6 and TRBJ1-1, with 7 bases that match TRBD1. V was pared by 5 bases and J by 1 base, with 10 bases of the junction left unmatched. The CDR3 sequence is 16 residues long. Germline V gene sequence: CDR1 MNHNY, CDR2 SVGAGI (reference sequence). The CDR3 loop is CASSLTLGQKNTEAFF. DNA for the CDR3: TGTGCCAGCAGTCTTACGTTGGGACAGAAGAACACTGAAGCTTTCTTT.

DNA for the CDR3: TGTGCCAGCAGCCAAGATTGGACAGCAAACACCGGGGAGCTGTTTTTT. Amino acid sequence: CASSQDWTANTGELFF. The V call is TRBV4-2, the J call TRBJ2-2; possibly TRBD1 for D (6 bases). Per the germline V gene, CDR1 is LGHNA and CDR2 is YNFKEQ. Trimming stripped 0 bases from V and 2 bases from J, with 10 bases between. The CDR3 loop spans 16 amino acids.

The gene calls are TRBV19 and TRBJ2-5, with D maybe TRBD2 (6 bases). CDR3 length equals 13 residues. From germline, CDR1 is LNHDA and CDR2 SQIVND (reference sequence). V lost 4 bases, J lost 1 base, and 7 bases lay in between. The CDR3 reads CASSRGVQETQYF. CDR3 in DNA: TGTGCCAGTAGTAGGGGGGTCCAAGAGACCCAGTACTTC.

This chain links TRBV9 with TRBJ2-1; TRBD2 matches 8 bases. V lost 3 bases, J lost 8 bases, and 13 bases stayed unmatched. Per the germline V gene, CDR1 is SGDLS and CDR2 is YYNGEE. This CDR3 contains 16 residues. CDR3 nucleotide sequence: TGTGCCAGCAGCGCCCGAGCGGGAGTTTTTAATGATGAGCAGTTCTTC. As protein: CASSARAGVFNDEQFF.

CDR3 DNA sequence: TGTGCCAGCAGCTTGGCACTAGCGGCAGCTAGCACAGATACGCAGTATTTT. Protein sequence: CASSLALAAASTDTQYF. V and J are TRBV7-9 and TRBJ2-3; 8 bases agree with TRBD2. Trimming took 3 bases from V and 0 from J; bases not matched to a gene: 8. From germline, CDR1 is SEHNR and CDR2 FQNEAQ (reference sequence). The length of the CDR3 is 17 residues.

The V and J genes are TRBV7-9 and TRBJ1-2; TRBD1 matches 9 bases. Germline CDR1 is SEHNR and CDR2 is FQNEAQ (reference sequence). The junction had 8 bases not matched to a gene; V was cut back by 5 bases and J by 4 bases. The CDR3 is 15 residues long. The CDR3 coding sequence is TGTGCCAGCAGCCAACAGGGGGCGCAGGTCTATGGCTACACCTTC. Its protein product is CASSQQGAQVYGYTF.

The chain recombines TRBV4-2 with TRBJ1-1; a weak D match, TRBD1 (6 bases). The CDR3 contains 14 residues. V was shortened by 5 bases and J by 1 base, with 11 bases between the two germline ends. CDR1 and CDR2 (germline): LGHNA, YNFKEQ. The CDR3 sequence is CASSNREANTEAFF. CDR3 sequence (DNA): TGTGCCAGCAGCAACAGGGAAGCGAACACTGAAGCTTTCTTT.

This chain uses TRBV29-1 with TRBJ2-1, with a possible D match to TRBD1 (6 bases). The CDR3 covers 11 residues. The germline V and J ends were trimmed by 4 bases and 14 bases, with 15 bases remaining between them. The germline V gene has CDR1 SQVTM and CDR2 ANQGSEA. The CDR3 is CSVGGQNQEFF. In DNA form, the CDR3 reads TGCAGCGTTGGGGGACAAAATCAGGAGTTCTTC.